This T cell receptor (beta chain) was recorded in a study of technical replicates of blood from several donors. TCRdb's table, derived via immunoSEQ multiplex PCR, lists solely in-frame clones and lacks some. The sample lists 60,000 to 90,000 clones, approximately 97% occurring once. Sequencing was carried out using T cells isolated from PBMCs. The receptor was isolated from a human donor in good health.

This chain's CDR3 is CASRRGTEAFF. Written as DNA, the CDR3 is TGTGCCAGCAGACGAGGGACTGAAGCTTTCTTT. The chain links TRBV28 to TRBJ1-1; D not certain. V gave up 6 bases and J gave up 5 bases, with 7 bases separating them. The length of the CDR3 is 11 residues. Germline V gene sequence: CDR1 MDHEN, CDR2 SYDVKM.